The text below deals with one T cell receptor beta chain. The data were obtained in a study of blood T cell repertoires in COVID-19. This CDR3 has 13 amino acids. Germline assignment: CDR1 SQVTM and CDR2 ANQGSEA. V lost 5 bases to trimming and J lost 5 bases, with 13 bases between them. Authors' processing steps: It was from reference gene primer amplification that nucleated cell counts were estimated. Repertoires were generated with immunoSEQ multiplex PCR, while TCRdb's copy carries only in-frame clones and drops some. V, J and clone size derive from that table, while D and trimming were established from the DNA sequence. The data show 150,000 to 200,000 clones, around 77% seen once.

V and J are TRBV29-1 and TRBJ2-1; D is unclear. The TCR was taken from a man in his 60s with active or convalescent COVID-19. The sequencing input was peripheral blood. The CDR3 region has the DNA TGCAGCGTTCGAACTACAATCCACAATGAGCAGTTCTTC. Encoded protein: CSVRTTIHNEQFF.